The 31 T cell receptor beta chains below were found in one sample sequenced in a study of shared clonotypes between healthy human individuals. Assay used: immunoSEQ multiplex PCR; TCRdb lists only in-frame clones, some missing. The sample shows roughly 2,000,000 clones, approximately 94% of them seen only once. Naive CD8 cells comprised CD45RO-negative, CCR7-positively selected cells, excluding terminally differentiated effector memory CD45RA+ cells. The specimen sequenced was naive CD8+ T cells sorted from blood. The source is a young man in good health.

This chain joins TRBV5-1 and TRBJ1-4, with 8 positions matching TRBD1. This CDR3 contains 18 residues. Trimming at V came to 3 bases and at J to 0 bases, leaving 10 bases not matched to a gene. Per the germline V gene, CDR1 is SGHRS and CDR2 is YFSETQ. CDR3 region: CASSWDRFGKATNEKLFF. The CDR3 nucleotides are TGCGCCAGCAGCTGGGACAGGTTCGGCAAAGCAACTAATGAAAAACTGTTTTTT.

The V and J genes are TRBV7-9 and TRBJ2-2, with 11 bases that match TRBD1. This CDR3 spans 17 amino acids. V shed 10 bases and J 0 bases; nucleotides not matched to a gene: 10. CDR1 SEHNR and CDR2 FQNEAQ come from the germline V gene (reference sequence). CDR3 residues: CATEPPGQGANTGELFF. CDR3 coding DNA: TGTGCCACCGAACCACCGGGACAGGGGGCGAACACCGGGGAGCTGTTTTTT.

J is TRBJ2-5 and V is TRBV5-4; 11 bases map to TRBD2. Germline CDR1 and CDR2: SGHNT and YYREEE (reference sequence). J was trimmed by 5 bases and V by 1 base; bases with no gene match: 10. CDR3 length: 17 residues. CDR3 bases: TGTGCCAGCAGCTTGCCCACGGGACTAGCGGAGGGGGAGACCCAGTACTTC. Translated: CASSLPTGLAEGETQYF.

Worth noting for this clone: The identical CDR3 is also encoded by other nucleotide sequences in the sample. The V and J genes are TRBV5-6 and TRBJ2-7; perhaps TRBD1 as D (6 bases). The V gene lost 2 bases and the J gene lost 4 bases, with 10 bases spanning the gap. Germline lookup yields CDR1 SGHDT and CDR2 YYEEEE. The CDR3 runs 13 residues. In nucleotides, the CDR3 is TGTGCCAGCAGCTTAACAGGGATTTACGAGCAGTACTTC. This encodes CASSLTGIYEQYF.

The chain is built from TRBV11-2 and TRBJ1-4; D might be TRBD1 (5 bases). CDR3 size: 16 residues. CDR1 is SGHAT and CDR2 is FQNNGV in the germline V gene. V was trimmed by 3 bases and J by 8 bases, leaving 19 bases between them. The CDR3 DNA follows: TGTGCCAGCAGCTTTCCCGCGGGGCGTGAGGACGAAAAACTGTTTTTT. This encodes CASSFPAGREDEKLFF.

The genes are TRBV7-9 and TRBJ1-1, with D perhaps matching TRBD1 (6 bases). CDR3 size: 16 residues. Germline assignment: CDR1 SEHNR and CDR2 FQNEAQ (reference sequence). The V end was cut by 1 base, the J end by 5 bases, with 17 bases between. In DNA, the CDR3 is TGTGCCAGCAGCTTAGGCATCGCGGGTACAGGGACTGAAGCTTTCTTT. It yields the protein CASSLGIAGTGTEAFF.

The chain has TRBV25-1 and TRBJ2-7; D gene ambiguous. Germline V gene lookup returns CDR1 MGHDK and CDR2 SYGVNS. There are 13 residues in the CDR3. Trimming left V 4 bases short and J 3 bases short, with 10 bases between. CDR3 coding DNA: TGTGCCAGCAGTGTCGGTTACAGCTACGAGCAGTACTTC. Its translation is CASSVGYSYEQYF.

As concerns this clone: This sample includes further DNA sequences coding for the same CDR3. This chain connects TRBV19 to TRBJ1-1, with TRBD1 as a possible D gene (5 bases). CDR3 length equals 11 residues. Germline assignment: CDR1 LNHDA and CDR2 SQIVND (reference sequence). Trimming removed 1 base at V and 8 bases at J, with 5 bases between. The CDR3: CASSIGGEAFF. In nucleotides, the CDR3 is TGTGCCAGTAGTATAGGGGGGGAAGCTTTCTTT.

V usage is TRBV6-5 and J usage is TRBJ2-2; D is unclear. V gave up 2 bases and J gave up 7 bases, with 8 bases separating them. This CDR3 is 13 amino acids long. The V gene's germline CDR1 is MNHEY and CDR2 SVGAGI. This CDR3 reads CASSYGVDGELFF. The CDR3 region has the DNA TGTGCCAGCAGTTACGGGGTGGACGGGGAGCTGTTTTTT.

The chain joins TRBV6-1 to TRBJ2-1; perhaps TRBD2 as D (6 bases). Germline V gene data show CDR1 as MNHNS and CDR2 as SASEGT. V lost 2 bases and J lost 0, with 17 bases in between. CDR3 length: 18 amino acids. CDR3 sequence (DNA): TGTGCCAGCAGTGAAAGGGTCGGCGGGGTGGCCTCCTACAATGAGCAGTTCTTC. Encoded protein: CASSERVGGVASYNEQFF.

CDR3 nucleotides: TGCAGCGTTGAGGTGGGAGCAGGGAAAGCTGGGGCCAACGTCCTGACTTTC. As protein: CSVEVGAGKAGANVLTF. The V gene is TRBV29-1, the J gene TRBJ2-6; D could derive from TRBD1 or TRBD2 (5 bases each). Germline values: CDR1 SQVTM, CDR2 ANQGSEA. CDR3 size: 17 residues. V lost 3 bases and J 2 bases, leaving 17 bases between the germline ends.

The V gene is TRBV7-9, the J gene TRBJ2-7; 7 bases agree with TRBD1. Germline V gives CDR1 SEHNR, CDR2 FQNEAQ (reference sequence). Losses at the gene ends were 2 bases for V and 1 base for J; bases not matched to a gene: 5. The length of the CDR3 is 15 residues. The CDR3 nucleotides read TGTGCCAGCAGCTTACTAGACAGGGAATCCTACGAGCAGTACTTC. It yields the protein CASSLLDRESYEQYF.

Comments on this clone: Other nucleotide sequences from this sample produce the same CDR3. This rearrangement joins TRBV9 to TRBJ2-7; tentative D call: TRBD2 (5 bases). There are 13 residues in the CDR3. Germline loops: CDR1 SGDLS, CDR2 YYNGEE. Trimming pared 0 bases from V and 7 bases from J, leaving 11 bases between. In DNA, the CDR3 is TGTGCCAGCAGCGTAGCCGGGGTAGGGGAGCAGTACTTC. Amino acids: CASSVAGVGEQYF. Based on the CDR3 plus reference TRBV9 and TRBJ2-7, the full variable domain is DSGVTQTPKHLITATGQRVTLRCSPRSGDLSVYWYQQSLDQGLQFLIQYYNGEERAKGNILERFSAQQFPDLHSELNLSSLELGDSALYFCASSVAGVGEQYFGPGTRLTVT.

The chain employs TRBV30 and TRBJ2-7, with 8 bases lining up with TRBD1. CDR3 length: 13 amino acids. Germline CDR1 is GTSNPN and CDR2 is SVGIG (reference sequence). V dropped 2 bases and J dropped 7; count of bases not matched to a gene: 7. CDR3 DNA: TGTGCCTGGAGTAAGGGACAGGCAGATGAGCAGTACTTC. Protein product: CAWSKGQADEQYF.

V and J are TRBV6-6 and TRBJ2-7; TRBD2 matches at 7 bases. CDR3 length: 12 amino acids. Germline assignment: CDR1 MNHNY and CDR2 SVGAGI (reference sequence). With 8 bases clipped from V and 5 bases from J, the junction kept 6 bases outside the gene matches. The CDR3 protein is CASGGRADEQYF. DNA for the CDR3: TGTGCCAGCGGTGGGAGGGCCGACGAGCAGTACTTC.

The J gene is TRBJ2-7, the V gene TRBV18; 7 bases fit TRBD2. Germline trimming cut 6 bases from V and 1 base from J; bases unmatched to any gene: 9. In germline, CDR1 is KGHSH, CDR2 LQKENI. This CDR3 has 15 amino acids. This CDR3 reads CASSSPTGGSYEQYF. The CDR3 DNA reads as TGTGCCAGCTCCTCACCAACGGGGGGATCCTACGAGCAGTACTTC. Full variable domain (rest looked up from reference TRBV18 and TRBJ2-7): NAGVMQNPRHLVRRRGQEARLRCSPMKGHSHVYWYRQLPEEGLKFMVYLQKENIIDESGMPKERFSAEFPKEGPSILRIQQVVRGDSAAYFCASSSPTGGSYEQYFGPGTRLTVT.

The chain uses TRBV4-3 and TRBJ1-1; tentative D call: TRBD1 (5 bases). Germline loops: CDR1 LGHNA, CDR2 YSLEER. The CDR3 is 14 residues long. The V end lost 3 bases, the J end lost 5 bases, and 13 bases lay between the germline ends. The CDR3, as DNA: TGCGCCAGCAGCCACCTCCTCGGGGGGACTGAAGCTTTCTTT. Translated, it gives CASSHLLGGTEAFF.

V and J are TRBV4-1 and TRBJ2-5, with a tentative D call TRBD2 (5 bases). The last part of the DNA fits TRBJ2-7 better; the J call may be wrong. The CDR3 runs 14 residues. Looked up from germline, CDR1 is MGHRA and CDR2 is YSYEKL. The CDR3, as DNA: TGCGCCAGCAGCCGCCGATTGGGAGAGGGCGAGCAGTACTTC. It encodes CASSRRLGEGEQYF.

The chain recombines TRBV7-3 with TRBJ2-3; no clear D. V was cut by 5 bases and J by 3 bases, with 9 bases left in between. Germline lookup yields CDR1 SGHTA and CDR2 FQGTGA. This CDR3 spans 13 amino acids. The CDR3 bases are TGTGCCAGCAGCCAATGGTTGACAGATACGCAGTATTTT. Protein: CASSQWLTDTQYF.

The chain's CDR3 is CASSIGQGAKAFF. DNA for the CDR3: TGTGCCAGTAGTATAGGACAGGGGGCCAAAGCTTTCTTT. The chain joins TRBV19 to TRBJ1-1; TRBD1 aligns across 10 bases. Trimming took 1 base from V and 9 from J; bases not matched to a gene: 2. Germline lookup yields CDR1 LNHDA and CDR2 SQIVND (reference sequence). The CDR3 is made up of 13 amino acids.

Remarks on this clone: At the DNA level, this CDR3 is encoded by other sequences in the same sample as well. The V call is TRBV28, the J call TRBJ2-7; no firm D call. The germline CDR1 and CDR2 sequences are MDHEN and SYDVKM. The CDR3 is 12 residues long. V dropped 3 bases and J dropped 5 bases, with 8 bases sitting between them. The CDR3 is CASSFSGDEQYF. The DNA of the CDR3 is TGTGCCAGCAGTTTTTCTGGGGACGAGCAGTACTTC.

This chain links TRBV9 with TRBJ2-7, with 14 bases aligning to TRBD2. CDR1 and CDR2 (germline): SGDLS, YYNGEE. V shed 4 bases and J 6 bases; nucleotides not matched to a gene: 15. The CDR3 loop spans 18 amino acids. The CDR3 coding sequence is TGTGCCAGCAGCACCCTAGGGACTAGCGGGGGCCCGCCGGCCGAGCAGTACTTC. This encodes CASSTLGTSGGPPAEQYF.

The chain recombines TRBV4-1 with TRBJ2-7; TRBD1 agrees at 9 bases. This CDR3 has 14 residues. Germline V gives CDR1 MGHRA, CDR2 YSYEKL. V shed 5 bases, J shed 7 bases, and the junction held 9 bases outside the gene matches. The CDR3 DNA reads as TGCGCCAGCAGCTTACCCGGGACAGGGAATGAGCAGTACTTC. As protein: CASSLPGTGNEQYF.

J is TRBJ2-3 and V is TRBV25-1; unclear D gene. The CDR3 is 16 residues long. Germline assignment: CDR1 MGHDK and CDR2 SYGVNS. V gave up 5 bases and J gave up 3 bases, with 18 bases separating them. CDR3 in amino acids: CASSLALGIGTDTQYF. The CDR3 DNA is TGTGCCAGCAGTCTTGCCCTTGGGATCGGAACAGATACGCAGTATTTT.

The CDR3 here is CASRDLGDEQYF. CDR3 nucleotide sequence: TGTGCCAGCAGAGACCTTGGCGACGAGCAGTACTTC. The chain links TRBV7-9 to TRBJ2-7, with D uncertain. Germline CDR1 and CDR2: SEHNR and FQNEAQ (reference sequence). The CDR3 is made up of 12 amino acids. Trimming stripped 6 bases from V and 5 bases from J, with 11 bases between.

This chain connects TRBV20-1 to TRBJ2-7, with 7 bases that match TRBD2. CDR1 is DFQATT, CDR2 SNEGSKA, per germline (reference sequence). The CDR3 totals 11 residues. Losses at the gene ends were 6 bases for V and 3 bases for J; bases not matched to a gene: 2. CDR3 sequence: CSATGGYEQYF. The CDR3 coding sequence is TGCAGTGCAACGGGGGGCTACGAGCAGTACTTC.

As to this clone: The sample holds other DNA sequences that translate to the same CDR3. The V gene is TRBV2, the J gene TRBJ2-7, with D maybe TRBD2 (6 bases). V dropped 1 base and J dropped 3 bases, with 13 bases sitting between them. The CDR3 length is 15 residues. Germline V CDR1 and CDR2: SNHLY, FYNNEI. CDR3 protein: CASSEGPGRGYEQYF. For the CDR3, the DNA is TGTGCCAGCAGTGAAGGCCCGGGGCGGGGCTACGAGCAGTACTTC.

A remark on this clone: Other DNA sequences within the sample encode an identical CDR3. The V gene is TRBV5-1, the J gene TRBJ2-3; D unclear. CDR1 is SGHRS and CDR2 is YFSETQ in the germline V gene. Trimming left V 0 bases short and J 1 base short, with 6 bases between. The CDR3 is 14 amino acids. In DNA, the CDR3 is TGCGCCAGCAGCTTGGTGGCGGGCACAGATACGCAGTATTTT. This sequence encodes CASSLVAGTDTQYF.

CDR3 protein: CASSLWGSSTDTQYF. The CDR3 DNA reads TGTGCCAGCAGCTTATGGGGTTCTAGCACAGATACGCAGTATTTT. The chain links TRBV11-2 to TRBJ2-3; D call uncertain. CDR1 is SGHAT, CDR2 FQNNGV, per germline. V was trimmed by 2 bases and J by 0 bases, leaving 9 bases between them. The CDR3 consists of 15 residues.

J is TRBJ2-3 and V is TRBV6-1; no clear D. The V gene's germline CDR1 is MNHNS and CDR2 SASEGT. Between the trimmed V and J ends, which lost 3 bases and 2 bases, there was a span of 15 bases. The CDR3 consists of 16 residues. The CDR3 reads CASSDGVGFPTDTQYF. As DNA, the CDR3 is TGTGCCAGCAGTGATGGGGTCGGCTTCCCCACAGATACGCAGTATTTT.

The rearrangement joins TRBV7-9 to TRBJ2-3; 9 bases agree with TRBD2. V was clipped by 11 bases and J by 4 bases; unmatched bases: 10. The germline V gene has CDR1 SEHNR and CDR2 FQNEAQ (reference sequence). The CDR3 has 14 residues. The CDR3 DNA reads TGTGCCGGAAATAGCGGGAGTTGGGCAGATACGCAGTATTTT. This gives the protein CAGNSGSWADTQYF.